These 7 T cell receptor beta chains were all obtained from the same sample, sequenced in a study of cytomegalovirus exposure and HLA in healthy donors. Primers included in the PCR were 60 Vbeta and 13 Jbeta primers. Clones were sequenced by immunoSEQ multiplex PCR, and TCRdb holds only the in-frame ones, with some missing. The sample table includes approximately 150,000 clones. Sequencing used PBMCs. The receptors stem from a woman aged 40 to 50 in good health and CMV-seronegative.

The genes are TRBV9 and TRBJ1-3; the match to TRBD1 covers 9 bases. J gave up 4 bases and V 4 bases, and 9 bases lay outside the gene matches. The CDR3 has 16 residues. Looked up from germline, CDR1 is SGDLS and CDR2 is YYNGEE. CDR3 DNA: TGTGCCAGCAGCCCAACGACAGGGGGGTGGGGAAACACCATATATTTT. It yields the protein CASSPTTGGWGNTIYF.

This chain uses TRBV18 with TRBJ1-1; D ambiguous. V lost 3 bases and J lost 2, with 13 bases in between. CDR1 and CDR2 (germline): KGHSH, LQKENI. CDR3 length: 15 amino acids. CDR3 nucleotides: TGTGCCAGCTCACCTCCTTTCCGGGGTAACACTGAAGCTTTCTTT. It specifies CASSPPFRGNTEAFF.

V usage is TRBV7-9 and J usage is TRBJ2-7; 8 nucleotides agree with TRBD1. V lost 3 bases to trimming and J lost 6 bases; unmatched junction nucleotides: 7. The germline V gene encodes CDR1 SEHNR and CDR2 FQNEAQ (reference sequence). The CDR3 length is 14 residues. CDR3 loop: CASSFDLTGGEQYV. CDR3 nucleotide sequence: TGTGCCAGCAGCTTCGACCTAACAGGGGGCGAGCAGTACGTC.

The rearrangement uses TRBV9 and TRBJ2-1; 9 nucleotides match TRBD2. The CDR3 contains 15 residues. V trimming: 4 bases; J trimming: 2 bases; junction bases outside the gene matches: 4. Per germline, CDR1 SGDLS and CDR2 YYNGEE. The CDR3 sequence is CASSPRTSAYNEQFF. In DNA form, the CDR3 reads TGTGCCAGCAGCCCTCGGACTAGCGCCTACAATGAGCAGTTCTTC. The variable domain in full, completed from reference TRBV9 and TRBJ2-1, reads DSGVTQTPKHLITATGQRVTLRCSPRSGDLSVYWYQQSLDQGLQFLIQYYNGEERAKGNILERFSAQQFPDLHSELNLSSLELGDSALYFCASSPRTSAYNEQFFGPGTRLTVL.

The chain links TRBV5-8 to TRBJ2-5, with D possibly matching TRBD1 (6 bases). Trimming pared 4 bases from V and 1 base from J, leaving 14 bases between. Germline lookup yields CDR1 SGHTS and CDR2 YDEGEE. CDR3 length equals 15 residues. The CDR3 nucleotides read TGTGCCAGCAGCCCGGTTAGGGGGTTCCAAGAGACCCAGTACTTC. The encoded protein is CASSPVRGFQETQYF.

CDR3 sequence: CASSWTSGGETQYF. As DNA, the CDR3 is TGTGCCAGCAGTTGGACTAGCGGGGGGGAGACCCAGTACTTC. This chain connects TRBV27 to TRBJ2-5; 14 positions agree with TRBD2. Germline CDR1 is MNHEY and CDR2 is SMNVEV (reference sequence). J gave up 5 bases and V 4 bases, and 0 bases lay outside the gene matches. The CDR3 spans 14 residues.

The chain combines TRBV7-2 with TRBJ1-2; unclear D gene. The CDR3 runs to 13 residues. Germline V lookup: CDR1 SGHTA, CDR2 FQGNSA. V lost 5 bases, J lost 8 bases, and 15 bases lay in between. This chain's CDR3 is CASSRRRSGGYTF. In nucleotides, the CDR3 is TGTGCCAGCAGCCGAAGAAGGAGTGGAGGCTACACCTTC.